Listed below are T cell receptor beta chains from one sample, sequenced in a study of T-cell memory formation after mild COVID-19. TCRdb processed the 5' RACE reads anew with MiXCR; each CDR3 protein has one entry. Among approximately 450,000 distinct CDR3 sequences listed, roughly 18% were seen once. Sequenced sample: PBMCs or a T cell subset sorted from them (not recorded which). These TCRs come from an adult woman who had mild COVID-19 (a few samples of this study predate the infection). Cell type and time point are not known. CDR3s leave out the opening cysteine and the closing phenylalanine or tryptophan. Each record gives: D gene, J gene, V gene, CDR3 protein. The D gene is left open where the match is weak.

D: NA; J: TRBJ2-5; V: TRBV6-5; CDR3: ASSFTLAETQY
D: NA; J: TRBJ1-6; V: TRBV12-3/TRBV12-4; CDR3: ASSWAGEDYNSPLH
D: NA; J: TRBJ2-2; V: TRBV11-1; CDR3: ASSFRGELF
D: NA; J: TRBJ1-2; V: TRBV20-1; CDR3: SAQNTRGVYGYT
D: NA; J: TRBJ2-4; V: TRBV29-1; CDR3: SVEGLRGRRNIQY
D: NA; J: TRBJ2-2; V: TRBV2; CDR3: ASSGRGTGELF
D: NA; J: TRBJ1-1; V: TRBV20-1; CDR3: SAPPANTEAF
D: NA; J: TRBJ2-3; V: TRBV9; CDR3: ASSVGTSQADTQY
D: TRBD2; J: TRBJ2-3; V: TRBV9; CDR3: ASSRRTSGRGTDTQY
D: NA; J: TRBJ1-4; V: TRBV6-5; CDR3: ASSYLQGEKLF